These 10 T cell receptor beta chains came from one sample sequenced in a study of response to subunit inactivated influenza vaccine. TCRdb reprocessed the RT-PCR reads with MiXCR, giving one entry per CDR3 protein. The top ten hold roughly a third of the sample, which has about 160,000 distinct CDR3 sequences, about 10% seen once. The source material was CD8+ T cells sorted from PBMCs, sampled approximately 25 months after vaccination. All receptors come from a man aged 50 to 69 who received an inactivated influenza vaccine.

In its sample, this clonotype was seen a few times. CDR3 sequence: CASSFSGEIVYEQYF. Here the CDR3 DNA reads TGTGCCAGCAGCTTTTCAGGAGAAATCGTCTACGAGCAGTACTTC. The rearrangement joins TRBV7-8 to TRBJ2-7; D is ambiguous. With 3 bases removed from V and 3 bases from J, the gap between germline ends came to 15 bases. Looked up from germline, CDR1 is SGHVS and CDR2 is FQNEAQ. This CDR3 is built from 15 residues. The entire variable domain, with the rest obtained from reference TRBV7-8 and TRBJ2-7, is as follows: GAGVSQSPRYKVAKRGQDVALRCDPISGHVSLFWYQQALGQGPEFLTYFQNEAQLDKSGLPSDRFFAERPEGSVSTLKIQRTQQEDSAVYLCASSFSGEIVYEQYFGPGTRLTVT.

This clonotype was observed a few times. The chain recombines TRBV28 with TRBJ2-7; either TRBD1 or TRBD2 may supply D (5 bases each). The germline V and J ends were trimmed by 5 bases and 2 bases, with 22 bases remaining between them. CDR3 size: 17 residues. Per the germline V gene, CDR1 is MDHEN and CDR2 is SYDVKM. In DNA form, the CDR3 reads TGTGCCAGCAGTCCTACTCTACCGGGACCGAACACCTACGAGCAGTACTTC. Its protein product is CASSPTLPGPNTYEQYF.

This clonotype has at least ten counts. The V gene is TRBV6-5, the J gene TRBJ2-5, with 9 nucleotides matching TRBD2. Germline loops: CDR1 MNHEY, CDR2 SVGAGI. J was trimmed by 4 bases and V by 4 bases; bases with no gene match: 13. This CDR3 spans 17 amino acids. This CDR3 reads CASSSGTRLAVGETQYF. CDR3 DNA sequence: TGTGCCAGCAGTTCCGGCACTAGACTAGCGGTGGGAGAGACCCAGTACTTC.

This sequence joins TRBV7-3 and TRBJ2-1; 13 bases are shared with TRBD2. Germline V lookup: CDR1 SGHTA, CDR2 FQGTGA. The CDR3 runs to 17 residues. J lost 8 bases, V lost 4 bases, and 11 bases had no gene match. The CDR3 reads CASSSQGLAGESYEQFF. DNA of the CDR3: TGTGCCAGCAGCTCACAAGGACTAGCGGGAGAATCATATGAGCAGTTCTTC.

This clonotype has only a few counts. The rearrangement uses TRBV29-1 and TRBJ1-5; 8 positions agree with TRBD1. Germline-derived CDR1 and CDR2 are SQVTM and ANQGSEA. The CDR3 spans 14 residues. Losses at the gene ends were 6 bases for V and 3 bases for J; bases not matched to a gene: 7. The CDR3 loop reads CSVIDRGNNQPQHF. For the CDR3, the DNA is TGCAGCGTGATAGACAGGGGTAACAATCAGCCCCAGCATTTT.

V usage is TRBV28 and J usage is TRBJ2-7, with D perhaps TRBD1 (6 bases). CDR3 size: 16 residues. Germline CDR1 reads MDHEN; CDR2 reads SYDVKM. Trimming removed 7 bases at V and 5 bases at J, with 24 bases between. This chain's CDR3 is CASTSRQGPLDHEQYF. CDR3 nucleotide sequence: TGTGCCAGCACCTCCCGCCAGGGGCCCTTAGACCACGAGCAGTACTTC. The variable domain in full, with the rest retrieved from reference TRBV28 and TRBJ2-7, is DVKVTQSSRYLVKRTGEKVFLECVQDMDHENMFWYRQDPGLGLRLIYFSYDVKMKEKGDIPEGYSVSREKKERFSLILESASTNQTSMYLCASTSRQGPLDHEQYFGPGTRLTVT.

This chain uses TRBV13 with TRBJ2-2, with D unclear. The CDR3 has 16 residues. Germline V lookup: CDR1 PRHDT, CDR2 FYEKMQ (reference sequence). V lost 0 bases, J lost 6 bases, and 14 bases lay in between. The CDR3 DNA reads as TGTGCCAGCAGCTTAGGCCGAGGTAGCAGCCCCGGGGAGCTGTTTTTT. Its protein is CASSLGRGSSPGELFF.

This clonotype was counted only a few times. This sequence joins TRBV28 and TRBJ2-2, with 12 bases identical to TRBD2. Per the germline V gene, CDR1 is MDHEN and CDR2 is SYDVKM. Trimming cost V 4 bases and J 0 bases; bases outside gene matches: 3. The CDR3 covers 17 residues. CDR3 in amino acids: CASSSWTSGTNTGELFF. DNA for the CDR3: TGTGCCAGCAGTTCCTGGACTAGCGGGACGAACACCGGGGAGCTGTTTTTT.

The chain couples TRBV4-3 to TRBJ2-5; D uncertain. The CDR3 consists of 14 residues. Germline V CDR1 and CDR2: LGHNA, YSLEER. V was clipped by 0 bases and J by 0 bases, with 5 bases between them. The CDR3 sequence is CASSQDPYQETQYF. CDR3 DNA sequence: TGCGCCAGCAGCCAAGATCCCTACCAAGAGACCCAGTACTTC.

This clonotype was detected a few times. The chain couples TRBV4-2 to TRBJ1-2; 9 bases match TRBD1. V was clipped by 5 bases and J by 2 bases; unmatched bases: 3. The CDR3 extends over 14 amino acids. Germline-derived CDR1 and CDR2 are LGHNA and YNFKEQ. The CDR3 bases are TGTGCCAGCAGCGGACAGGGGCTGAACTATGGCTACACCTTC. The encoded protein is CASSGQGLNYGYTF.